These 10 T cell receptor beta chains share one sample of origin, sequenced in a study of identical twins (dated by TCRdb to 2015 to 2016). Library preparation was by 5' RACE. Data came from an Illumina HiSeq 2000. Using fastp trimming at Q25 and MiXCR clonotype assembly, TCRdb reanalyzed the public sequencing data and kept in-frame beta chains. A single entry per CDR3 protein holds the most common genes and DNA from its merged rows. In all, the sample holds around 550,000 distinct CDR3 sequences, and approximately 16% of those were seen once. The ten largest clones represent roughly 0.44% of the sample. A further study also used this sample, focusing on yellow fever vaccine responses in identical twins.

Sequencing input: CD4+ T cells sorted from blood. The receptors come from a woman aged 18-29 years in good health.

The rearrangement uses TRBV6-2 or TRBV6-3 and TRBJ1-3; no firm D call. The CDR3 is made up of 16 amino acids. Trimming pared 2 bases from V and 0 bases from J, leaving 11 bases between. The germline CDR1 and CDR2 sequences are MNHEY and SVGEGT. CDR3 residues: CASSYRGGISGNTIYF. The CDR3, as DNA: TGTGCCAGCAGTTACCGAGGCGGAATCTCTGGAAACACCATATATTTT.

V and J are TRBV5-1 and TRBJ2-1, with a weak D call TRBD1 (6 bases). Germline V gene lookup returns CDR1 SGHRS and CDR2 YFSETQ. The CDR3 loop spans 15 amino acids. Trimming stripped 3 bases from V and 4 bases from J, with 14 bases between. CDR3 DNA sequence: TGCGCCAGCAGCTCCGGAGGACAGTTTTACAATGAGCAGTTCTTC. Translated: CASSSGGQFYNEQFF.

This chain uses TRBV12-3 or TRBV12-4 with TRBJ1-4; 10 bases fit TRBD1. This CDR3 is built from 15 residues. After removal of 5 bases from V and 5 bases from J, the junction contained 5 bases not matched to a gene. The DNA for the CDR3 is TGTGCCAGCAGTGGACAGGGGGTTTTAAATGAAAAACTGTTTTTT. Translating gives CASSGQGVLNEKLFF.

V is TRBV5-5 and J is TRBJ2-5; 8 bases are shared with TRBD2. Germline trimming cut 0 bases from V and 1 base from J; bases unmatched to any gene: 5. CDR3 length: 16 residues. Per the germline V gene, CDR1 is SGHKS and CDR2 is YYEKEE (reference sequence). The CDR3 DNA sequence: TGTGCCAGCAGCTTGGCCGGAGCGGGGGTCCAAGAGACCCAGTACTTC. Translated, it gives CASSLAGAGVQETQYF.

This clonotype was seen a few times. The chain couples TRBV29-1 to TRBJ2-7; 10 positions match TRBD2. V was pared by 4 bases and J by 0 bases, with 9 bases of the junction left unmatched. The CDR3 is made up of 16 amino acids. The germline gives CDR1 SQVTM, CDR2 ANQGSEA. The CDR3 spells CSVVRPGLAVSYEQYF. CDR3 in DNA: TGCAGCGTTGTCCGGCCTGGACTAGCGGTCTCCTACGAGCAGTACTTC.

V gene TRBV19 combines with J gene TRBJ2-1; 9 nucleotides line up with TRBD2. This CDR3 is built from 16 residues. Germline V CDR1 and CDR2: LNHDA, SQIVND (reference sequence). V shed 4 bases, J shed 4 bases, and the junction held 8 bases outside the gene matches. In DNA form, the CDR3 reads TGTGCCAGTAGTAGTGGCGGGAGGGCCCTGTACAATGAGCAGTTCTTC. Encoded protein: CASSSGGRALYNEQFF. Full variable domain (missing parts from reference TRBV19 and TRBJ2-1): DGGITQSPKYLFRKEGQNVTLSCEQNLNHDAMYWYRQDPGQGLRLIYYSQIVNDFQKGDIAEGYSVSREKKESFPLTVTSAQKNPTAFYLCASSSGGRALYNEQFFGPGTRLTVL.

In its sample, this clonotype was seen a few times. This chain uses TRBV5-1 with TRBJ2-5, with 7 nucleotides matching TRBD2. The CDR3 spans 17 residues. Germline CDR1 and CDR2: SGHRS and YFSETQ. V trimming: 0 bases; J trimming: 3 bases; junction bases outside the gene matches: 11. CDR3 region: CASSLGGTIIPKETQYF. Written as DNA, the CDR3 is TGCGCCAGCAGCTTGGGTGGGACTATCATCCCCAAAGAGACCCAGTACTTC.

The gene calls are TRBV5-1 and TRBJ2-7; D is unresolved. Deletions cut 2 bases from V and 2 bases from J, with 8 bases between. The CDR3 runs 13 residues. CDR1 SGHRS and CDR2 YFSETQ come from the germline V gene. CDR3 in amino acids: CASSLATPYEQYF. Here the CDR3 DNA reads TGCGCCAGCAGCTTAGCGACGCCCTACGAGCAGTACTTC.

The chain joins TRBV7-9 to TRBJ2-7; 7 bases agree with TRBD2. The CDR3 has 14 residues. Trimming removed 3 bases from V and 4 bases from J; junction bases left unmatched: 6. Germline-derived CDR1 and CDR2 are SEHNR and FQNEAQ (reference sequence). CDR3 in DNA: TGTGCCAGCAGCTTGTGGACTAGAGAATACGAGCAGTACTTC. Residues: CASSLWTREYEQYF. Supplemented by reference TRBV7-9 and TRBJ2-7, the full variable domain reads DTGVSQNPRHKITKRGQNVTFRCDPISEHNRLYWYRQTLGQGPEFLTYFQNEAQLEKSRLLSDRFSAERPKGSFSTLEIQRTEQGDSAMYLCASSLWTREYEQYFGPGTRLTVT.

This chain joins TRBV15 and TRBJ2-3; D is possibly TRBD1 (6 bases). Trimming stripped 0 bases from V and 2 bases from J, with 15 bases between. The length of the CDR3 is 17 residues. CDR1 is LNHNV, CDR2 YYDKDF, per germline (reference sequence). The DNA of the CDR3 is TGTGCCACCAGCAGAGAGCTAACAGGGTTCCACACAGATACGCAGTATTTT. It encodes CATSRELTGFHTDTQYF. The full variable domain, completed using reference TRBV15 and TRBJ2-3, is DAMVIQNPRYQVTQFGKPVTLSCSQTLNHNVMYWYQQKSSQAPKLLFHYYDKDFNNEADTPDNFQSRRPNTSFCFLDIRSPGLGDTAMYLCATSRELTGFHTDTQYFGPGTRLTVL.